The T cell receptor (beta chain) described here comes from a study of early T cells in non-severe SARS-CoV-2 infection. Study-level background: Investigators sequenced bulk RNA drawn from unsorted whole blood, and chains remained unpaired.

From the 5' RACE reads, TCRdb called clonotypes with MiXCR, one entry per CDR3 protein. The sample contains about 77,000 distinct CDR3 sequences, less than 20% of which appear only once. Findings and limits, study-wide: The matching step, a VDJdb search, favored anti-spike CD8 responses and missed private and CD4 specificities.

This clonotype has more than one count but fewer than ten. Antigen: not known. The sequence was obtained from an adult who was a healthcare worker with PCR-confirmed SARS-CoV-2 infection or an uninfected control (not recorded which). Source material: whole blood.

The CDR3 spells CASSFSSGGRNEQFF. In DNA form, the CDR3 reads TGTGCCAGCAGCTTTAGCAGCGGGGGCAGGAATGAGCAGTTCTTC. The rearrangement joins TRBV11-2 to TRBJ2-1, with 8 bases identical to TRBD2. Germline values: CDR1 SGHAT, CDR2 FQNNGV. V lost 3 bases to trimming and J lost 7 bases; unmatched junction nucleotides: 8. This CDR3 is built from 15 residues.